This T cell receptor beta chain was obtained from a study of shared clonotypes between healthy human individuals. Study in general: The donor pool was made up of two women and three men aged 18 to 49.

J was trimmed by 3 bases and V by 6 bases; bases with no gene match: 4. CDR3 length equals 15 residues. Germline assignment: CDR1 LNHDA and CDR2 SQIVND (reference sequence). Assay used: immunoSEQ multiplex PCR; TCRdb lists only in-frame clones, some missing. The sample consists of about 960,000 clones, 76% of them appearing once. This chain joins TRBV19 and TRBJ2-2, with 10 bases lining up with TRBD1. This clonotype was sampled from a young man in good health. Sequencing was done on a sample of memory CD4+ T cells sorted from blood. Subset meaning: CD45RA-negative fraction. The chain's CDR3 is CASRPGQGHTGELFF. For the CDR3, the DNA is TGTGCCAGTAGACCGGGACAGGGGCACACCGGGGAGCTGTTTTTT.